Listed below are T cell receptor beta chains from one sample, sequenced in a study of T cell changes during pregnancy in multiple sclerosis. Measured with immunoSEQ multiplex PCR; TCRdb has only the in-frame clones, and not every one. The table records around 58,000 clones, around 90% of them present only once. The source material was CD4+ T cells from peripheral blood mononuclear cells, sampled after pregnancy. Receptors were obtained from a female donor in good health, enrolled as a control in a pregnancy study. Each CDR3 is given with its conserved first and last residue. Each record gives: V gene, clone size, D gene, J gene, CDR3 DNA, CDR3 protein. A D gene is named only where the DNA matches it firmly. Clone size, where shown, is once, few, many, or a class for clones that have expanded.

v_call: TRBV7-9; clone_size: -; d_call: TRBD1; j_call: TRBJ1-6; cdr3_nt: TGTGCCAGCAGCTCCGGACAGGGCCTCTTTTCACCCCTCCACTTT; cdr3_aa: CASSSGQGLFSPLHF
v_call: TRBV7-2; clone_size: -; d_call: -; j_call: TRBJ2-3; cdr3_nt: TGTGCCAGCAGCTTAGAGGGCAGGGAAGCAGATACGCAGTATTTT; cdr3_aa: CASSLEGREADTQYF
v_call: TRBV5-1; clone_size: -; d_call: -; j_call: TRBJ2-1; cdr3_nt: TGCGCCAGCAGCTTGGACTCCCTGGGCGAGCAGTTCTTC; cdr3_aa: CASSLDSLGEQFF
v_call: TRBV7-2; clone_size: -; d_call: TRBD1; j_call: TRBJ1-3; cdr3_nt: TGTGCCAGCAGCCTGACAGGGGGCGCTGGAAACACCATATATTTT; cdr3_aa: CASSLTGGAGNTIYF
v_call: TRBV4-1; clone_size: -; d_call: -; j_call: TRBJ1-5; cdr3_nt: TGCGCCAGCAGCCAAGAAGACAGGAACAATCAGCCCCAGCATTTT; cdr3_aa: CASSQEDRNNQPQHF
v_call: TRBV7-6; clone_size: once; d_call: TRBD2; j_call: TRBJ2-3; cdr3_nt: TGTGCCAGCAGCCTTCGACTAGCGGGGGTCCCCACAGATACGCAGTATTTT; cdr3_aa: CASSLRLAGVPTDTQYF
v_call: TRBV4-1; clone_size: -; d_call: TRBD2; j_call: TRBJ2-4; cdr3_nt: TGCGCCAGCAGCCTAGGAGGAACCAGTCGGGGGGACATTCAGTACTTC; cdr3_aa: CASSLGGTSRGDIQYF
v_call: TRBV2; clone_size: -; d_call: TRBD1; j_call: TRBJ1-5; cdr3_nt: TGTGCCAGCAGTGAGGGACAGGGGGCAAATCAGCCCCAGCATTTT; cdr3_aa: CASSEGQGANQPQHF
v_call: TRBV5-8; clone_size: -; d_call: TRBD1; j_call: TRBJ1-2; cdr3_nt: TGTGCCAGCAGCTTGGCGAGGGGGCGAAACTATGGCTACACCTTC; cdr3_aa: CASSLARGRNYGYTF
v_call: TRBV15; clone_size: -; d_call: -; j_call: TRBJ1-2; cdr3_nt: TGTGCCACCAGTCCGACAGCTGAGAACTATGGCTACACCTTC; cdr3_aa: CATSPTAENYGYTF
v_call: TRBV14; clone_size: -; d_call: -; j_call: TRBJ2-2; cdr3_nt: TGTGCCAGCAGCCAATGGAAACTAGAGGCCGGGGAGCTGTTTTTT; cdr3_aa: CASSQWKLEAGELFF
v_call: TRBV5-1; clone_size: -; d_call: TRBD1; j_call: TRBJ1-2; cdr3_nt: TGCGCCAGCAGCTTGGACAGGGGAAGTGGCTACACCTTC; cdr3_aa: CASSLDRGSGYTF
v_call: TRBV9; clone_size: -; d_call: TRBD1; j_call: TRBJ2-5; cdr3_nt: TGTGCCAGCAGCGTAGAGGGGGCCCAAGAGACCCAGTACTTC; cdr3_aa: CASSVEGAQETQYF
v_call: TRBV7-2; clone_size: -; d_call: -; j_call: TRBJ2-7; cdr3_nt: TGTGCCAGCAGCTTAAATGTTATCCTAGGGGTACCTTACGAGCAGTACTTC; cdr3_aa: CASSLNVILGVPYEQYF
v_call: TRBV7-9; clone_size: -; d_call: TRBD1; j_call: TRBJ1-1; cdr3_nt: TGTGCCAGCAGCTGGGGGACAGGGGGGAACACTGAAGCTTTCTTT; cdr3_aa: CASSWGTGGNTEAFF
v_call: TRBV30; clone_size: -; d_call: -; j_call: TRBJ1-1; cdr3_nt: TGTGCCTGGAGTACCGGGACAGAAGCTTTCTTT; cdr3_aa: CAWSTGTEAFF
v_call: TRBV18; clone_size: -; d_call: -; j_call: TRBJ1-3; cdr3_nt: TGTGCCAGCTCACCGACCTTTGAGACAGGAGCAGGAAACACCATATATTTT; cdr3_aa: CASSPTFETGAGNTIYF
v_call: TRBV7-2; clone_size: once; d_call: TRBD1; j_call: TRBJ1-2; cdr3_nt: TGTGCCAGCAGCGTAAGACAGGGGGCGCTGGGAGGCTACACCTTC; cdr3_aa: CASSVRQGALGGYTF
v_call: TRBV2; clone_size: once; d_call: -; j_call: TRBJ1-2; cdr3_nt: TGTGCCAGCTGGGGCAGAAACTATGGCTACACCTTC; cdr3_aa: CASWGRNYGYTF
v_call: TRBV5-1; clone_size: -; d_call: -; j_call: TRBJ1-4; cdr3_nt: TGCGCCAGCAGCTTGGCCGGTGCGAGTCGTGAAAAACTGTTTTTT; cdr3_aa: CASSLAGASREKLFF
v_call: TRBV4-3; clone_size: -; d_call: -; j_call: TRBJ1-2; cdr3_nt: TGCGCCAGCAGGAGGCAGGGCTCCTATGGCTACACCTTC; cdr3_aa: CASRRQGSYGYTF
v_call: TRBV11-2; clone_size: -; d_call: -; j_call: TRBJ2-5; cdr3_nt: TGTGCCAGCAGCTTAGGGCCGGGGGAACAGACCCAGTACTTC; cdr3_aa: CASSLGPGEQTQYF
v_call: TRBV5-1; clone_size: -; d_call: TRBD1; j_call: TRBJ2-7; cdr3_nt: TGCGCCAGCAGTTCTGGACAGGTTAGCTCCTACGAGCAGTACTTC; cdr3_aa: CASSSGQVSSYEQYF
v_call: TRBV30; clone_size: -; d_call: -; j_call: TRBJ2-7; cdr3_nt: TGTGCCTGGAGCTCCGCGGCATTGCTCTACGAGCAGTACTTC; cdr3_aa: CAWSSAALLYEQYF
v_call: TRBV2; clone_size: -; d_call: -; j_call: TRBJ2-7; cdr3_nt: TGTGCCAGCGGAAGGCAGGTCTACGAGCAGTACTTC; cdr3_aa: CASGRQVYEQYF